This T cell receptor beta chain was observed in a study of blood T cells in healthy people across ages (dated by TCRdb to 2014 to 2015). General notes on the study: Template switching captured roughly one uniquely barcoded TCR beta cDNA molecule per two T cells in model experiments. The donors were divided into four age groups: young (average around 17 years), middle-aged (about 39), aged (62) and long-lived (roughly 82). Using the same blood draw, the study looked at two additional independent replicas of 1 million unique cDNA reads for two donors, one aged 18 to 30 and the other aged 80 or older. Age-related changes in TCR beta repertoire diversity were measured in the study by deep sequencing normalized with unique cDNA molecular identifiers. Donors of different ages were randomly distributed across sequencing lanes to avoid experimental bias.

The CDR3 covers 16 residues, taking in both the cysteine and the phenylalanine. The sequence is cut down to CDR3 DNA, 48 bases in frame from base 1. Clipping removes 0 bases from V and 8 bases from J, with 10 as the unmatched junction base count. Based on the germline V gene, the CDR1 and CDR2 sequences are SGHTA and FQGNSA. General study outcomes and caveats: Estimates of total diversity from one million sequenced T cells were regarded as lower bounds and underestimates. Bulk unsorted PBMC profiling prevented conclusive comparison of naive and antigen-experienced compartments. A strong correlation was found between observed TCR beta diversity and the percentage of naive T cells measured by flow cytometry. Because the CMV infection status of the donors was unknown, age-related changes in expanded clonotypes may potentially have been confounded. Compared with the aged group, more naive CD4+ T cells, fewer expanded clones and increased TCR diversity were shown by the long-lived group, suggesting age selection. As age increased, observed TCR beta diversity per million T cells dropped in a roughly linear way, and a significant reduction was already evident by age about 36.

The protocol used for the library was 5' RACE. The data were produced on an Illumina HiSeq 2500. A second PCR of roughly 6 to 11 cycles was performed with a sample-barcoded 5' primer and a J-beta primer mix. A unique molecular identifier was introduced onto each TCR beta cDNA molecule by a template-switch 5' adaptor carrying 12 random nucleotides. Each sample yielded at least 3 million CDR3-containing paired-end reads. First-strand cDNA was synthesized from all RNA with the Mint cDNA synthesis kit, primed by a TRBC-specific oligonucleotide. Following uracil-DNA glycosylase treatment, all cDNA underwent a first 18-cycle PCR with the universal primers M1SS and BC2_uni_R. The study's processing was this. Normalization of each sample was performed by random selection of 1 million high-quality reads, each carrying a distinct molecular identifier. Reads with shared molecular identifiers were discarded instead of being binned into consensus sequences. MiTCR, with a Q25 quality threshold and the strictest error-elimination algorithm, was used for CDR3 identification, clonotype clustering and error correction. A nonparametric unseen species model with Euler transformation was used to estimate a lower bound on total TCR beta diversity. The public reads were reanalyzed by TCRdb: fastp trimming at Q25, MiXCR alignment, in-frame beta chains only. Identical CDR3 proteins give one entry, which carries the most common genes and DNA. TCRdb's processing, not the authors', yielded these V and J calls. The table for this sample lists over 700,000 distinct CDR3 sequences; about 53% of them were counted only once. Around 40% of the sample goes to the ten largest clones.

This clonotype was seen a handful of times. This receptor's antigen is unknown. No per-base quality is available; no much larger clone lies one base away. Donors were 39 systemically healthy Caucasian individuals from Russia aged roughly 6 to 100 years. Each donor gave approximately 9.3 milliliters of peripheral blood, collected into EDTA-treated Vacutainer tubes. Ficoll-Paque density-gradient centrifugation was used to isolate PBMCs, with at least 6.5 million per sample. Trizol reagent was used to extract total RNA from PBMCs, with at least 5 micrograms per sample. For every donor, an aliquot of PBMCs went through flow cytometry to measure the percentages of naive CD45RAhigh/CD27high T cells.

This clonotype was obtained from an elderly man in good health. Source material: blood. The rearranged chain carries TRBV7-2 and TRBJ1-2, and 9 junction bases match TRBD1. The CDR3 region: CASSLAARTGARGYTF. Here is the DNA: TGTGCCAGCAGCTTAGCGGCCCGGACAGGGGCGCGCGGCTACACCTTC.